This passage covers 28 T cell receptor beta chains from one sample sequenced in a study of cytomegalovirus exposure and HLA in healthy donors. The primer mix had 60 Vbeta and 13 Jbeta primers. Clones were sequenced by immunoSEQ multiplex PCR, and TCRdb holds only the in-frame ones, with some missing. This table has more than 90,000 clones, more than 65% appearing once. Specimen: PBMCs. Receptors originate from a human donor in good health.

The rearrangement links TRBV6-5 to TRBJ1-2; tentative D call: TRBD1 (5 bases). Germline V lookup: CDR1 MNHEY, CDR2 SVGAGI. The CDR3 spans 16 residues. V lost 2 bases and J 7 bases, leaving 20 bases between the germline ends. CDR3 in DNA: TGTGCCAGCAGTTACGATATTGGGGGGATCCGTCCTGGCTACACCTTC. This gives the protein CASSYDIGGIRPGYTF.

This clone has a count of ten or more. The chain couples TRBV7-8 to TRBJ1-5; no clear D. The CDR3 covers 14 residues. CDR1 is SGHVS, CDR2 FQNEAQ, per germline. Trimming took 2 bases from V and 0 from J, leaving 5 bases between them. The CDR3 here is CASSLRDSNQPQHF. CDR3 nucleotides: TGTGCCAGCAGCTTAAGAGATAGCAATCAGCCCCAGCATTTT.

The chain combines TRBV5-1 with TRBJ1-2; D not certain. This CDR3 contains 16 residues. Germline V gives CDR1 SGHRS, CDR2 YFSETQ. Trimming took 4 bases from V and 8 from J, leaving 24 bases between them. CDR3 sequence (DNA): TGCGCCAGCAGCCCCGGACTTGGGGAGCGGGTTACGGGCTACACCTTC. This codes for CASSPGLGERVTGYTF.

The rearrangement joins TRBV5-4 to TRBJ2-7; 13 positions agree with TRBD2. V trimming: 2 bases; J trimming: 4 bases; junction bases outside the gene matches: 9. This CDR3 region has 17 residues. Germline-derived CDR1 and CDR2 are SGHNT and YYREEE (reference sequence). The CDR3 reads CASSFFGGLAGPYEQYF. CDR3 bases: TGTGCCAGCAGCTTCTTCGGGGGACTAGCGGGACCGTACGAGCAGTACTTC.

In nucleotides, the CDR3 is TGTGCCAGCAGCACGGGGGGTGGGAGCAATGAGCAGTTCTTC. It translates to CASSTGGGSNEQFF. The V call is TRBV5-4, the J call TRBJ2-1; 7 nucleotides match TRBD2. This CDR3 spans 14 amino acids. V dropped 4 bases and J dropped 6; count of bases not matched to a gene: 7. CDR1 is SGHNT and CDR2 is YYREEE in the germline V gene (reference sequence).

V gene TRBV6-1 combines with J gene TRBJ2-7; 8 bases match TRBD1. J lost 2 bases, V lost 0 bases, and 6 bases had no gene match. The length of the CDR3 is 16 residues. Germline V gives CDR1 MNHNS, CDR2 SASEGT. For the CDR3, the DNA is TGTGCCAGCAGTGAAGCGCCGGGACAGGCACCCTACGAGCAGTACTTC. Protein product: CASSEAPGQAPYEQYF.

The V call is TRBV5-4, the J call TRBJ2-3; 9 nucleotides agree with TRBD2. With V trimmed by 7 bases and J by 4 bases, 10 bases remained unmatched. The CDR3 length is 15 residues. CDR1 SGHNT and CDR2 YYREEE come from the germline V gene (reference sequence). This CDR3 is CASGLAGVGADTQYF. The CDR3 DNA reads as TGTGCCAGCGGTTTAGCGGGAGTAGGGGCAGATACGCAGTATTTT.

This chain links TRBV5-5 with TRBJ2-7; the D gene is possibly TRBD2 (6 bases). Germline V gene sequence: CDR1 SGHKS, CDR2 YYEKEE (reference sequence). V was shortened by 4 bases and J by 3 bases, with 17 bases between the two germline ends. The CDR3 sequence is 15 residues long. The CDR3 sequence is CASSPSGLMGYEQYF. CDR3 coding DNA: TGTGCCAGCAGCCCTTCGGGACTGATGGGCTACGAGCAGTACTTC. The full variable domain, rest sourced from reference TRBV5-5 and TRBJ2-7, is DAGVTQSPTHLIKTRGQQVTLRCSPISGHKSVSWYQQVLGQGPQFIFQYYEKEERGRGNFPDRFSARQFPNYSSELNVNALLLGDSALYLCASSPSGLMGYEQYFGPGTRLTVT.

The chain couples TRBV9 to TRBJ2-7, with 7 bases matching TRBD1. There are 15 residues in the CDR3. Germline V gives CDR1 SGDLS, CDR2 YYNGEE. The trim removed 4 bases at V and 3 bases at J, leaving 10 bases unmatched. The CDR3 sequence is CASSPRQGPVYEQYF. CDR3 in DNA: TGTGCCAGCAGCCCTCGACAGGGTCCGGTCTACGAGCAGTACTTC.

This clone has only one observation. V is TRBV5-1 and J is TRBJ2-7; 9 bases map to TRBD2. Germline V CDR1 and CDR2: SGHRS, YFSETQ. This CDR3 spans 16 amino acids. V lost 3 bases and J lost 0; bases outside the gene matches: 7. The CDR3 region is CASSSRGGGNSYEQYF. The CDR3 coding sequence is TGCGCCAGCAGCTCCCGCGGGGGGGGGAACTCCTACGAGCAGTACTTC.

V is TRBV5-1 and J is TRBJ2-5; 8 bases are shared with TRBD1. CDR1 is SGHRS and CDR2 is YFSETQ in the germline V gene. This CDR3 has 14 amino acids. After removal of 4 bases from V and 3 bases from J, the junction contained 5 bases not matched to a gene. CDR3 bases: TGCGCCAGCAGCCTTCAGGACAGGGAAGAGACCCAGTACTTC. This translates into CASSLQDREETQYF.

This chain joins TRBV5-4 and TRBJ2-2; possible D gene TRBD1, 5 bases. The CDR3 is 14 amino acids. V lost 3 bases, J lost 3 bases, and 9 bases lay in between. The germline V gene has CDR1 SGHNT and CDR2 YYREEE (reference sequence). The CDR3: CASSSDTYTGELFF. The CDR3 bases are TGTGCCAGCAGCTCGGACACTTACACCGGGGAGCTGTTTTTT.

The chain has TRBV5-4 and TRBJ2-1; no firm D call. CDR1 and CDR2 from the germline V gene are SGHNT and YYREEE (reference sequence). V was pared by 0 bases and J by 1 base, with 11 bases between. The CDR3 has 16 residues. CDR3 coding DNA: TGTGCCAGCAGCTTGGGCGGCCGGTTATCCTACAATGAGCAGTTCTTC. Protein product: CASSLGGRLSYNEQFF.

The CDR3 DNA is TGTGCCAGCAGCCCGAAACTACGGGGGGAGCTGTTTTTT. Its protein is CASSPKLRGELFF. This chain uses TRBV7-6 with TRBJ2-2; D call uncertain. V lost 5 bases and J lost 8, with 12 bases in between. Germline CDR1 reads SGHVS; CDR2 reads FNYEAQ. CDR3 size: 13 residues.

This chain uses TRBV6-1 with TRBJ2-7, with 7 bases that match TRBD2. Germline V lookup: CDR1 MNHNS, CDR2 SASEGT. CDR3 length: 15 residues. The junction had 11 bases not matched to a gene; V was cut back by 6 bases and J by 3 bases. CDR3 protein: CASRDIGGGDYEQYF. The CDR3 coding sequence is TGTGCCAGCAGAGATATTGGGGGGGGAGACTACGAGCAGTACTTC.

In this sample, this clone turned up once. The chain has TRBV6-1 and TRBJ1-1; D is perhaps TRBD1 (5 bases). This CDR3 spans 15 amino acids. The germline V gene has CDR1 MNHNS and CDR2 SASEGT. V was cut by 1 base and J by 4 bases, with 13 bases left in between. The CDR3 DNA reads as TGTGCCAGCAGTGAAGGGGGGGGACTTAGCACTGAAGCTTTCTTT. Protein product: CASSEGGGLSTEAFF.

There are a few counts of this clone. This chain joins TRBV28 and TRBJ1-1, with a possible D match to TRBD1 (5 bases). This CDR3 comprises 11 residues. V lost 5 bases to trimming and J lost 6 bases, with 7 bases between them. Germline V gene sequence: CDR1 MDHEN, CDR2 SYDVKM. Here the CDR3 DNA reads TGTGCCAGCAGTGCGGGGCCTGAAGCTTTCTTT. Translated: CASSAGPEAFF.

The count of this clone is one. CDR3 sequence: CASSWGGTDLQETQYF. The CDR3 DNA reads TGTGCCAGTAGTTGGGGCGGGACGGACCTCCAAGAGACCCAGTACTTC. The chain uses TRBV19 and TRBJ2-5; possible D gene TRBD2, 6 bases. The ends were cut back, 5 bases at V and 1 base at J, with 17 bases in the middle. In germline, CDR1 is LNHDA, CDR2 SQIVND (reference sequence). The CDR3 is 16 residues long.

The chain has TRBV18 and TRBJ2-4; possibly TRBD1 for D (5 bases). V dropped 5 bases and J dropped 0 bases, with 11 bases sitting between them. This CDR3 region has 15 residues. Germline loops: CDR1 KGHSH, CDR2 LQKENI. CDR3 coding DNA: TGTGCCAGCTCAAATTCAGGGCTAGCCAAAAACATTCAGTACTTC. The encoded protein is CASSNSGLAKNIQYF. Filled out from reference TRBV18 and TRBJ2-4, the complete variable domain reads NAGVMQNPRHLVRRRGQEARLRCSPMKGHSHVYWYRQLPEEGLKFMVYLQKENIIDESGMPKERFSAEFPKEGPSILRIQQVVRGDSAAYFCASSNSGLAKNIQYFGAGTRLSVL.

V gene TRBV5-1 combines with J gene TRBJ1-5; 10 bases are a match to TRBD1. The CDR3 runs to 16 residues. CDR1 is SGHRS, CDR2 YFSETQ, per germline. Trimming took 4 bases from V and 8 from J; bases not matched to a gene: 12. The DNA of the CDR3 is TGCGCCAGCAGCCAGGGACAGGGGCCGCCGTTTGAGCCCCAGCATTTT. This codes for CASSQGQGPPFEPQHF.

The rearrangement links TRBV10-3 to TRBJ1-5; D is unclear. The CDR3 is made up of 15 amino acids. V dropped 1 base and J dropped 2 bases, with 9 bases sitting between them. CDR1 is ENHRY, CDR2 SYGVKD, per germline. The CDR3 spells CAISEWADGNQPQHF. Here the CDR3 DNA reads TGTGCCATCAGTGAGTGGGCAGATGGCAATCAGCCCCAGCATTTT.

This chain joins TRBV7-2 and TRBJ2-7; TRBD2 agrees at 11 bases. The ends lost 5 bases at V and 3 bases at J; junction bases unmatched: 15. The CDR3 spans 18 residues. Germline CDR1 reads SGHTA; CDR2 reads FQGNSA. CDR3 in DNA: TGTGCCAGCAGCCGTACTAGCGGGAGATATAGTAGTTTCTACGAGCAGTACTTC. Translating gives CASSRTSGRYSSFYEQYF.

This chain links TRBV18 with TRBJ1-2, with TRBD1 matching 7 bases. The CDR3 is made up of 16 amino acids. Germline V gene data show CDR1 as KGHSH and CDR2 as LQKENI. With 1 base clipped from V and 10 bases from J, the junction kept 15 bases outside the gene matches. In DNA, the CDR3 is TGTGCCAGCTCACCACGTCTAGGGGGCAGGGATATGGACTACACCTTC. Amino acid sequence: CASSPRLGGRDMDYTF.

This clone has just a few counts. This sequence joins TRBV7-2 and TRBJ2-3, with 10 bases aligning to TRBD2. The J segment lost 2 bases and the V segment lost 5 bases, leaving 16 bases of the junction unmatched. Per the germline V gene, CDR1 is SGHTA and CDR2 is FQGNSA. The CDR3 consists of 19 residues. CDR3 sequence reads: CASSRGLAVTLGVTDTQYF. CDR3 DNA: TGTGCCAGCAGCAGAGGACTAGCGGTCACCCTAGGGGTCACAGATACGCAGTATTTT.

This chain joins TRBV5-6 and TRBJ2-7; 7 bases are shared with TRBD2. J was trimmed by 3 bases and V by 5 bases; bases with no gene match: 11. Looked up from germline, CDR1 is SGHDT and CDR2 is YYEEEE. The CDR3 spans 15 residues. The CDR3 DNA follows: TGTGCCAGCAGTCGACAGCCGGGACTAAACTACGAGCAGTACTTC. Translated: CASSRQPGLNYEQYF.

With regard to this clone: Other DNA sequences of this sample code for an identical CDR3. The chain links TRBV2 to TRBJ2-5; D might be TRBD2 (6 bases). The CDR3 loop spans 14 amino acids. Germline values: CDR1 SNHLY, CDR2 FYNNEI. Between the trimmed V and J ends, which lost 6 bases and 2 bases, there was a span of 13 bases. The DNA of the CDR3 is TGTGCCAGCAGCGAGACGGGGAGGCAAGAGACCCAGTACTTC. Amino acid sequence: CASSETGRQETQYF. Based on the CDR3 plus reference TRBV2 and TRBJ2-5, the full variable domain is EPEVTQTPSHQVTQMGQEVILRCVPISNHLYFYWYRQILGQKVEFLVSFYNNEISEKSEIFDDQFSVERPDGSNFTLKIRSTKLEDSAMYFCASSETGRQETQYFGPGTRLLVL.

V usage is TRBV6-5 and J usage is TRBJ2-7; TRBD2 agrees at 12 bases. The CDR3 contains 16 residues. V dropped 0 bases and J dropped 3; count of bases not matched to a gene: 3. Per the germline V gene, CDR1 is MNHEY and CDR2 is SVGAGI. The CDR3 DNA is TGTGCCAGCAGTTACTCGGCTAGCGGGAGGGTCTACGAGCAGTACTTC. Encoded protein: CASSYSASGRVYEQYF.

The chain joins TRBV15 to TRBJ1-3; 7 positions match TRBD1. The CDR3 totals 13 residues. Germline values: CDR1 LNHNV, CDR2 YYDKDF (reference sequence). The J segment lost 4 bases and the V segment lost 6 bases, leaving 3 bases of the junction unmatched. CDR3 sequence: CATRRGQGNTIYF. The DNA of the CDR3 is TGTGCCACCAGAAGGGGGCAGGGAAACACCATATATTTT.